The clone carrying this T cell receptor (beta chain) was counted a few times. The data were taken from a study of cytomegalovirus exposure and HLA in healthy donors. Using immunoSEQ multiplex PCR, the repertoire was profiled, and TCRdb retains in-frame clones only, with some absent. The sample holds 100,000 to 150,000 clones, 90% to 97% seen once. Germline assignment: CDR1 SEHNR and CDR2 FQNEAQ (reference sequence). V shed 6 bases, J shed 6 bases, and the junction held 7 bases outside the gene matches. This CDR3 has 15 residues. Sequencing used PBMCs. J is TRBJ2-2 and V is TRBV7-9, with TRBD2 matching 10 bases. The source of this sequence is a young man in good health and CMV-seronegative. CDR3 in amino acids: CASRLAGASPGELFF. DNA for the CDR3: TGTGCCAGCAGGCTAGCGGGAGCGTCCCCCGGGGAGCTGTTTTTT.